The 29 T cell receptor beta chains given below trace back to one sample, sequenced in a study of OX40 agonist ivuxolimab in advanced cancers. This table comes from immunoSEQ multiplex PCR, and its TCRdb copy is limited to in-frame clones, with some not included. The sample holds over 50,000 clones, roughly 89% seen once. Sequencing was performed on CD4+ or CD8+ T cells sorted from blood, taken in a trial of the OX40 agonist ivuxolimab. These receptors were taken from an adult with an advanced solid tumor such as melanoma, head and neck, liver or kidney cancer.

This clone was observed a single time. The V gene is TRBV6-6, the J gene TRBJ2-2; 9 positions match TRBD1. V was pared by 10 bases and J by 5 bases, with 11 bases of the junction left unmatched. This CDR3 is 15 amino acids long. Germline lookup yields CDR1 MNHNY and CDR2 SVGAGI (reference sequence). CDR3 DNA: TGTGCCACCCTACCTGGGACAGGGTTTACCGGGGAGCTGTTTTTT. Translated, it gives CATLPGTGFTGELFF.

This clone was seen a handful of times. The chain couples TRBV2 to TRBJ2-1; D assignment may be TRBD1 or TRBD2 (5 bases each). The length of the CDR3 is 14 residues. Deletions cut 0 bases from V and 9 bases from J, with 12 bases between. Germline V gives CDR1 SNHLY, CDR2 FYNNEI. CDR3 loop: CASSEAGLGGEQFF. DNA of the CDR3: TGTGCCAGCAGTGAAGCCGGCCTTGGGGGTGAGCAGTTCTTC. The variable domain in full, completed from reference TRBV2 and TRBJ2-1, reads EPEVTQTPSHQVTQMGQEVILRCVPISNHLYFYWYRQILGQKVEFLVSFYNNEISEKSEIFDDQFSVERPDGSNFTLKIRSTKLEDSAMYFCASSEAGLGGEQFFGPGTRLTVL.

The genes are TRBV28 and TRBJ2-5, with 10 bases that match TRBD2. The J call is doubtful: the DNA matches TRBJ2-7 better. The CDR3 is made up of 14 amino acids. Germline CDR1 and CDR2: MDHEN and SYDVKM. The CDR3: CASSSSGGAYEQYF. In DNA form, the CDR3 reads TGTGCCAGCAGTTCTAGCGGGGGAGCCTACGAGCAGTACTTC.

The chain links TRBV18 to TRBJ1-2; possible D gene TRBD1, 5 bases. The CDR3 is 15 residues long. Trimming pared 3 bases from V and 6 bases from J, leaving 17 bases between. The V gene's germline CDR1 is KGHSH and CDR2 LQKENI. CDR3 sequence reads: CASSPPRVGRDGYTF. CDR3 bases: TGTGCCAGCTCACCCCCCAGGGTAGGACGCGATGGCTACACCTTC.

CDR3 nucleotides: TGTGCCAGCAGCCGGACGGGACAGGGGGACACCATATATTTT. This sequence encodes CASSRTGQGDTIYF. The chain couples TRBV7-9 to TRBJ1-3; TRBD1 aligns across 11 bases. The CDR3 is made up of 14 amino acids. CDR1 is SEHNR, CDR2 FQNEAQ, per germline (reference sequence). The trim removed 5 bases at V and 8 bases at J, leaving 5 bases unmatched.

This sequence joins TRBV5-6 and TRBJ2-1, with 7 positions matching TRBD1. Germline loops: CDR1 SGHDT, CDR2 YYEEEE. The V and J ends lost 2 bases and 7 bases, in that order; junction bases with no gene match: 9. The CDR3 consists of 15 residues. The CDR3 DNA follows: TGTGCCAGCAGCTTTCTCGGGACAGCGGATAATGAGCAGTTCTTC. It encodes CASSFLGTADNEQFF. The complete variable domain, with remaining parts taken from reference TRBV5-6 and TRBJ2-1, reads DAGVTQSPTHLIKTRGQQVTLRCSPKSGHDTVSWYQQALGQGPQFIFQYYEEEERQRGNFPDRFSGHQFPNYSSELNVNALLLGDSALYLCASSFLGTADNEQFFGPGTRLTVL.

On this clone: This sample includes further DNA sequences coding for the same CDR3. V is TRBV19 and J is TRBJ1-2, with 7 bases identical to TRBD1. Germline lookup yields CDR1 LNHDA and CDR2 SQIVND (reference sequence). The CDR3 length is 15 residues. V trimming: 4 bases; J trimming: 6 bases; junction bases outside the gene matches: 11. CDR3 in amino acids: CASSRRQGLSDGYTF. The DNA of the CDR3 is TGTGCCAGTAGTAGGAGACAGGGTTTGAGTGATGGCTACACCTTC.

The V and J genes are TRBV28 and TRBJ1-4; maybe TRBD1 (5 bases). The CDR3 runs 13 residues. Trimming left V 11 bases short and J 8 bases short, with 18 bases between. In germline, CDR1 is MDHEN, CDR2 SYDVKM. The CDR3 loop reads CASIAGPLEKLFF. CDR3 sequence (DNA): TGTGCCTCCATTGCAGGGCCTTTAGAAAAACTGTTTTTT.

The CDR3: CASRASRNQPQHF. CDR3 DNA sequence: TGTGCCAGCCGGGCCAGTCGAAATCAGCCCCAGCATTTT. V gene TRBV6-5 combines with J gene TRBJ1-5, with no clear D. Germline assignment: CDR1 MNHEY and CDR2 SVGAGI. Trimming cost V 8 bases and J 4 bases, with 12 bases left between them. The CDR3 is made up of 13 amino acids.

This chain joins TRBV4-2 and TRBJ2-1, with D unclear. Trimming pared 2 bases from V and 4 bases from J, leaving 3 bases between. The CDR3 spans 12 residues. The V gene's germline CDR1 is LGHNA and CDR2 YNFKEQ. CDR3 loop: CASSQLYNEQFF. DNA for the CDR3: TGTGCCAGCAGCCAACTTTACAATGAGCAGTTCTTC.

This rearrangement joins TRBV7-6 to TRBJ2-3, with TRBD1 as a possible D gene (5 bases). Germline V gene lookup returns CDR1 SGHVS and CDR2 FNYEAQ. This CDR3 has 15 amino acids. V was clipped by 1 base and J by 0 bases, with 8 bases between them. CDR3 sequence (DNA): TGTGCCAGCAGCTTAGTGGCAGGGAGCACAGATACGCAGTATTTT. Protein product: CASSLVAGSTDTQYF. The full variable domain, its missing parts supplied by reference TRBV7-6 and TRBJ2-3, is GAGVSQSPRYKVTKRGQDVALRCDPISGHVSLYWYRQALGQGPEFLTYFNYEAQQDKSGLPNDRFSAERPEGSISTLTIQRTEQRDSAMYRCASSLVAGSTDTQYFGPGTRLTVL.

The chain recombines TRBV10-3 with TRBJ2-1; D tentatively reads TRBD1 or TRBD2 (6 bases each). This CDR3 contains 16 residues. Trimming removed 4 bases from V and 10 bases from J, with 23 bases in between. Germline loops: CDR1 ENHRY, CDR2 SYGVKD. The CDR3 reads CAISAPTRRGVGEQFF. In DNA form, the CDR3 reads TGTGCCATCAGTGCCCCGACTAGAAGGGGGGTAGGCGAGCAGTTCTTC.

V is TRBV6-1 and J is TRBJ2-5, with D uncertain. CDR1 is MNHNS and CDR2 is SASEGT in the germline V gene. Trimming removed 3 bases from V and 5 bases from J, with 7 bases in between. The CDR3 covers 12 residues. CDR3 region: CASSEGWETQYF. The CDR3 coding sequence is TGTGCCAGCAGTGAGGGGTGGGAGACCCAGTACTTC.

DNA for the CDR3: TGTGCCAGCAGCGAGGGACCAGGGGGTGAAAAACTGTTTTTT. Translation: CASSEGPGGEKLFF. The chain has TRBV9 and TRBJ1-4, with 7 nucleotides matching TRBD1. V was clipped by 3 bases and J by 7 bases; unmatched bases: 6. The CDR3 covers 14 residues. Per germline, CDR1 SGDLS and CDR2 YYNGEE.

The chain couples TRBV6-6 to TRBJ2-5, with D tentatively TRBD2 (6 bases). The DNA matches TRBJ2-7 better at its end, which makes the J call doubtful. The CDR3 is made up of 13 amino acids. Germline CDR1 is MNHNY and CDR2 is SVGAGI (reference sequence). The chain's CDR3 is CASRPGETYEQYF. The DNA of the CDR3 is TGTGCCAGCAGACCGGGAGAGACCTACGAGCAGTACTTC.

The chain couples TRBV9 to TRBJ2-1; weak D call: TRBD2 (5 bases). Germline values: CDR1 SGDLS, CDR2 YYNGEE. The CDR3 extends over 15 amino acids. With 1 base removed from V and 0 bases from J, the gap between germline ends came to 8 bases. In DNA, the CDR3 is TGTGCCAGCAGCGTATTGGGGAGCTCCTACAATGAGCAGTTCTTC. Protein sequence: CASSVLGSSYNEQFF.

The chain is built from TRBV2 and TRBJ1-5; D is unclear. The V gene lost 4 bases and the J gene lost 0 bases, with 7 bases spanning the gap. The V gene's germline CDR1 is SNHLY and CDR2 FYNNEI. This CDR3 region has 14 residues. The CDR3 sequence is CASSVEFSNQPQHF. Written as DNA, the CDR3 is TGTGCCAGCAGTGTGGAGTTTAGCAATCAGCCCCAGCATTTT.

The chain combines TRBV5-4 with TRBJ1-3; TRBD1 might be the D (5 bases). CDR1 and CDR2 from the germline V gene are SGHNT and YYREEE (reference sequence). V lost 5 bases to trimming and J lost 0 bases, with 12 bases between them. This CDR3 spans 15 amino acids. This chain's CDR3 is CASRTDSHSGNTIYF. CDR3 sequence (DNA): TGTGCCAGCAGGACTGACAGCCACTCTGGAAACACCATATATTTT.

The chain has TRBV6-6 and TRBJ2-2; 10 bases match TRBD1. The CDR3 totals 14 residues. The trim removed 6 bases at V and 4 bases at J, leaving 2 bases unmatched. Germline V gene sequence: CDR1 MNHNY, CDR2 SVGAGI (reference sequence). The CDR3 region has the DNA TGTGCCAGCAGGGGACAGGGGAGCACCGGGGAGCTGTTTTTT. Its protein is CASRGQGSTGELFF.

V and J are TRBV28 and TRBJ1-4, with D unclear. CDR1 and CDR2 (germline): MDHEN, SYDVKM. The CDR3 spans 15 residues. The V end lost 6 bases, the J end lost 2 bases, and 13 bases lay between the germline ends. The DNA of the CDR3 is TGTGCCAGCAGGCCCTCGGGGAGTACTAATGAAAAACTGTTTTTT. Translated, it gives CASRPSGSTNEKLFF.

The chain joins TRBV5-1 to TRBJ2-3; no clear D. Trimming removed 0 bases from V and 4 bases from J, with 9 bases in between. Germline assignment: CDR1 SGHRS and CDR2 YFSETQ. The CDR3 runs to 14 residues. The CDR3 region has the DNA TGCGCCAGCAGCTTGGTCTCTAGTGCAGATACGCAGTATTTT. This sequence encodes CASSLVSSADTQYF.

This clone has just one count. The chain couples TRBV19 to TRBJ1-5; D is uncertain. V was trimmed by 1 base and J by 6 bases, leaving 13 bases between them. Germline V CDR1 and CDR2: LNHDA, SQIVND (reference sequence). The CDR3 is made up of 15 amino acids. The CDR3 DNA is TGTGCCAGTAGTATAGTTGGAGGAGGAGGTCAGCCCCAGCATTTT. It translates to CASSIVGGGGQPQHF.

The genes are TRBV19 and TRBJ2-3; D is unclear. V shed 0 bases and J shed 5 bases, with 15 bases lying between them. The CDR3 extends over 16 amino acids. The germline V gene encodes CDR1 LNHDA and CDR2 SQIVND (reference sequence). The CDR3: CASSIDRYTEGDTQYF. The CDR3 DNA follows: TGTGCCAGTAGTATAGATCGGTACACCGAAGGAGATACGCAGTATTTT.

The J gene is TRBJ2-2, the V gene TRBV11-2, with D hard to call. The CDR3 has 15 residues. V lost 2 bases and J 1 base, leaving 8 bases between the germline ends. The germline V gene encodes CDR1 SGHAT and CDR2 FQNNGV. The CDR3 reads CASSLLRGNTGELFF. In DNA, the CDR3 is TGTGCCAGCAGCTTATTGCGAGGGAACACCGGGGAGCTGTTTTTT.

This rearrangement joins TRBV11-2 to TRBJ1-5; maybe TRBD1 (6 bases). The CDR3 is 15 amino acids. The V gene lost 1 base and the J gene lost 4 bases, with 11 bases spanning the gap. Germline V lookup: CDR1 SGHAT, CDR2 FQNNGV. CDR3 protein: CASSLGGHSNQPQHF. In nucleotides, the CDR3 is TGTGCCAGCAGCTTAGGGGGACACTCTAATCAGCCCCAGCATTTT.

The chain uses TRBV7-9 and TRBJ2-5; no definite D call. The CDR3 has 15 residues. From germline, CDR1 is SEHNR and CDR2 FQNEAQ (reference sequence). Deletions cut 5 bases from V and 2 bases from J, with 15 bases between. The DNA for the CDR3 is TGTGCCAGCAGCAATCCCGCGCTGGGGCAAGAGACCCAGTACTTC. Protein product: CASSNPALGQETQYF.

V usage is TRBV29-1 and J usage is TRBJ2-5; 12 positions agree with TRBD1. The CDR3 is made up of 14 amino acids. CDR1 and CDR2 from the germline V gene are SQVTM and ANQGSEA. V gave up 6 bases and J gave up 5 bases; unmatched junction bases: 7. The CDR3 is CSVRDRGRGETQYF. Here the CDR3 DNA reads TGCAGCGTCCGGGACAGGGGGCGCGGGGAGACCCAGTACTTC.

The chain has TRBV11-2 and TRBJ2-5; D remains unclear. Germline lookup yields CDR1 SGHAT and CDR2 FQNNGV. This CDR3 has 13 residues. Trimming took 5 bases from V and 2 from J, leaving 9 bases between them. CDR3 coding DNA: TGTGCCAGCAGCCCACAGCAACAAGAGACCCAGTACTTC. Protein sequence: CASSPQQQETQYF.

This CDR3 is CASSHPPGELFF. The CDR3 DNA follows: TGTGCCAGCAGCCACCCCCCCGGGGAGCTGTTTTTT. The chain carries TRBV6-5 and TRBJ2-2; unclear D gene. This CDR3 has 12 amino acids. Germline-derived CDR1 and CDR2 are MNHEY and SVGAGI. V was clipped by 6 bases and J by 6 bases, with 8 bases between them.